This TCR beta chain was identified during a study of graft-versus-host responses after intestinal transplantation. Study at large: All recipients got anti-thymocyte globulin induction, then tacrolimus and steroids for about 3 years.

As to this clone: Its antigen is not identified.

Points from the study as a whole: Peak circulating GvH clone levels tracked with early post-transplant HvG declines. Present in recipient marrow, GvH clones included some that appeared first in ileum or blood.

Trimming took 0 bases from V and 4 from J, leaving 12 bases between them. The CDR3 covers 15 residues. CDR1 SGHVS and CDR2 FNYEAQ come from the germline V gene. Assay: immunoSEQ multiplex PCR; the TCRdb copy retains only in-frame clones and omits some. In the table there are nearly 45,000 clones, about 91% of which are singletons. The chain combines TRBV7-6 with TRBJ1-1; no reliable D call. Here the sequenced sample was PBMCs, taken 524 days after transplant. This clonotype was obtained from a human patient who received an intestinal transplant, so some T cells may come from the graft donor. The CDR3 region is CASSLAGPFGTEAFF. CDR3 DNA sequence: TGTGCCAGCAGCTTAGCGGGCCCTTTTGGCACTGAAGCTTTCTTT.